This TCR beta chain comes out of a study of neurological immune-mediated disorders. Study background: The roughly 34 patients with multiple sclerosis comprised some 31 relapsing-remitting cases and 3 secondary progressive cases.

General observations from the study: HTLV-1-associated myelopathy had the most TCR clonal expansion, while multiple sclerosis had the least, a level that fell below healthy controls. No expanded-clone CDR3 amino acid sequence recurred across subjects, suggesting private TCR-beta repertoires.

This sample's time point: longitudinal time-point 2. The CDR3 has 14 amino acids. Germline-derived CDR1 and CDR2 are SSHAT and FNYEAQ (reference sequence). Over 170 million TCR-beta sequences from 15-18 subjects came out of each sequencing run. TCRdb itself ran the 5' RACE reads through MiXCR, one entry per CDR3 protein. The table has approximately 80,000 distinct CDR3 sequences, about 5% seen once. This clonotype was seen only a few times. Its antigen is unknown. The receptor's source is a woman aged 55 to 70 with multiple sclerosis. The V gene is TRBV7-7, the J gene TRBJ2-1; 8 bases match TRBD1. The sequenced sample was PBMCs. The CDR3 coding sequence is TGTGCTAGTGGACAGGGCGGCTCCTACAATGAGCAGTTCTTC. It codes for CASGQGGSYNEQFF. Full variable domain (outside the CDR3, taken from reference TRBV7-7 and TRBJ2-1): GAGVSQSPRYKVTKRGQDVTLRCDPISSHATLYWYQQALGQGPEFLTYFNYEAQPDKSGLPSDRFSAERPEGSISTLTIQRTEQRDSAMYRCASGQGGSYNEQFFGPGTRLTVL.